These 10 T cell receptor beta chains originate from one sample sequenced in a study of blood T cell repertoires in COVID-19. Method: immunoSEQ multiplex PCR; TCRdb's copy keeps in-frame clones and lacks some. The sample records about 140,000 clones, roughly 90% being singletons. Sequencing input: peripheral blood. These receptors all stem from a human donor in a cohort sampled during active COVID-19.

The chain carries TRBV6-6 and TRBJ2-7; 8 bases agree with TRBD1. Looked up from germline, CDR1 is MNHNY and CDR2 is SVGAGI (reference sequence). The V and J ends lost 6 bases and 4 bases, in that order; junction bases with no gene match: 8. The CDR3 runs to 14 residues. The CDR3 nucleotides are TGTGCCAGCAGCCTGGACAGGGCGGAATACGAGCAGTACTTC. Translation: CASSLDRAEYEQYF.

The gene calls are TRBV7-3 and TRBJ2-7, with D perhaps matching TRBD1 (6 bases). The V gene's germline CDR1 is SGHTA and CDR2 FQGTGA. V was cut by 2 bases and J by 0 bases, with 14 bases left in between. CDR3 length: 16 residues. The CDR3 region has the DNA TGTGCCAGCAGCTTACTTGGGGGCGCGGGCTCCTACGAGCAGTACTTC. It translates to CASSLLGGAGSYEQYF.

J is TRBJ2-2 and V is TRBV5-1; weak D call: TRBD1 (5 bases). CDR3 length: 16 residues. The germline V gene has CDR1 SGHRS and CDR2 YFSETQ. V gave up 5 bases and J gave up 0 bases, with 14 bases separating them. The CDR3 DNA is TGCGCCAGCAGTAATAGACAGACCACGAACACCGGGGAGCTGTTTTTT. This gives the protein CASSNRQTTNTGELFF.

The J gene is TRBJ1-2, the V gene TRBV4-3; D possibly corresponds to TRBD1 (5 bases). From germline, CDR1 is LGHNA and CDR2 YSLEER. Trimming pared 0 bases from V and 4 bases from J, leaving 12 bases between. The CDR3 loop spans 15 amino acids. CDR3 DNA sequence: TGCGCCAGCAGCCAAGATTCCGCAGGGATCTATGGCTACACCTTC. Translated, it gives CASSQDSAGIYGYTF.

The chain links TRBV7-9 to TRBJ1-1, with TRBD1 matching over 8 bases. V shed 3 bases and J 6 bases; nucleotides not matched to a gene: 3. CDR3 length: 13 amino acids. The V gene's germline CDR1 is SEHNR and CDR2 FQNEAQ (reference sequence). CDR3 amino acids: CASSFYRGSEAFF. In DNA, the CDR3 is TGTGCCAGCAGCTTTTACAGGGGGTCTGAAGCTTTCTTT.

In its sample, this clone was seen once. This chain links TRBV6-1 with TRBJ1-1, with a possible D match to TRBD1 (6 bases). CDR1 and CDR2 from the germline V gene are MNHNS and SASEGT. V lost 2 bases and J lost 2, with 12 bases in between. The CDR3 is 15 residues long. CDR3 in DNA: TGTGCCAGCAGTGAATGGGGCAGGGGCAACACTGAAGCTTTCTTT. Translation: CASSEWGRGNTEAFF.

The rearrangement uses TRBV10-3 and TRBJ1-1; the D gene is possibly TRBD1 (6 bases). This CDR3 contains 16 residues. Trimming shortened V by 2 bases and J by 4 bases, and 17 bases separated the two germline ends. Germline lookup yields CDR1 ENHRY and CDR2 SYGVKD. The CDR3 protein is CAISEGIQGGGTEAFF. CDR3 coding DNA: TGTGCCATCAGTGAGGGAATACAGGGAGGGGGCACTGAAGCTTTCTTT.

The table lists this clone with a count of one. This rearrangement joins TRBV12-3 or TRBV12-4 to TRBJ1-2; no clear D. The V end lost 2 bases, the J end lost 2 bases, and 6 bases lay between the germline ends. The length of the CDR3 is 13 residues. The CDR3 coding sequence is TGTGCCAGCAGTTTAAGCGGGAACTATGGCTACACCTTC. As protein: CASSLSGNYGYTF.

V is TRBV19 and J is TRBJ1-6; 7 nucleotides align to TRBD1. The CDR3 extends over 17 amino acids. Germline CDR1 and CDR2: LNHDA and SQIVND (reference sequence). Trimming cost V 5 bases and J 3 bases; bases outside gene matches: 10. The CDR3 DNA reads TGTGCCAGTAGTCCACAGGGGTCTATTATCTATAATTCACCCCTCCACTTT. Protein product: CASSPQGSIIYNSPLHF.

This clone was picked up a small number of times. The chain uses TRBV24-1 and TRBJ1-5, with 8 bases lining up with TRBD1. Unmatched junction bases numbered 10, after V lost 10 bases and J lost 3 bases. Germline values: CDR1 KGHDR, CDR2 SFDVKD. This CDR3 region has 15 residues. The CDR3 is CATTPGQEINQPQHF. DNA of the CDR3: TGTGCCACAACACCGGGACAGGAAATCAATCAGCCCCAGCATTTT.